Listed below are T cell receptor beta chains from one sample, sequenced in a study of blood T cell repertoires in COVID-19. Libraries were prepared by immunoSEQ multiplex PCR; TCRdb keeps only in-frame clonotypes and omits some of them. The sample has approximately 300,000 clones, 80% to 90% seen once. The source material was PBMCs or T cells enriched from blood (not recorded which). Every receptor here comes from a young woman who had recovered from COVID-19. Each CDR3 is given with its conserved first and last residue. Each record gives: CDR3 length, J gene, V gene, CDR3 protein.

CDR3 length: 14; J gene: TRBJ2-7; V gene: TRBV5-1; CDR3 protein: CASSFSDRVYEQYF
CDR3 length: 14; J gene: TRBJ2-2; V gene: TRBV27; CDR3 protein: CASRDTWNTGELFF
CDR3 length: 15; J gene: TRBJ2-2; V gene: TRBV15; CDR3 protein: CATSREFEGAGELFF
CDR3 length: 17; J gene: TRBJ2-5; V gene: TRBV1; CDR3 protein: CTSSPHESATPKETQYF
CDR3 length: 11; J gene: TRBJ2-1; V gene: TRBV7-9; CDR3 protein: CASSLLSEQFF
CDR3 length: 16; J gene: TRBJ2-2; V gene: TRBV5-1; CDR3 protein: CASSRPRGENTGELFF
CDR3 length: 15; J gene: TRBJ2-2; V gene: TRBV28; CDR3 protein: CASSNGQGGTGELFF
CDR3 length: 18; J gene: TRBJ2-1; V gene: TRBV28; CDR3 protein: CASSTTSGRARVGNEQFF
CDR3 length: 14; J gene: TRBJ1-1; V gene: TRBV28; CDR3 protein: CASRAGQGTTEAFF
CDR3 length: 14; J gene: TRBJ1-1; V gene: TRBV5-1; CDR3 protein: CASSPEGRNTEAFF
CDR3 length: 16; J gene: TRBJ2-7; V gene: TRBV7-8; CDR3 protein: CASSLLSGSGTYEQYF
CDR3 length: 18; J gene: TRBJ2-7; V gene: TRBV23-1; CDR3 protein: CASTLHPPHAGGPYEQYF
CDR3 length: 13; J gene: TRBJ1-1; V gene: TRBV9; CDR3 protein: CASSATSGGEAFF
CDR3 length: 15; J gene: TRBJ1-1; V gene: TRBV28; CDR3 protein: CASSSAGTSNTEAFF
CDR3 length: 16; J gene: TRBJ1-1; V gene: TRBV6-1; CDR3 protein: CASRETNRGMNTEAFF
CDR3 length: 12; J gene: TRBJ2-1; V gene: TRBV13; CDR3 protein: CASSLASYEQFF
CDR3 length: 14; J gene: TRBJ2-7; V gene: TRBV19; CDR3 protein: CASSIQRGSDEQYF
CDR3 length: 14; J gene: TRBJ1-1; V gene: TRBV11-2; CDR3 protein: CASSFRGRDTEAFF
CDR3 length: 14; J gene: TRBJ2-2; V gene: TRBV30; CDR3 protein: CASRQGLEYGELFF
CDR3 length: 13; J gene: TRBJ1-1; V gene: TRBV13; CDR3 protein: CASSINRNTEAFF
CDR3 length: 16; J gene: TRBJ2-3; V gene: TRBV6-5; CDR3 protein: CASSSATIGGSDTQYF
CDR3 length: 13; J gene: TRBJ1-2; V gene: TRBV30; CDR3 protein: CAWSVNRVGGYTF
CDR3 length: 14; J gene: TRBJ1-6; V gene: TRBV25-1; CDR3 protein: CASSDLGSHSPLHF
CDR3 length: 16; J gene: TRBJ1-4; V gene: TRBV11-2; CDR3 protein: CASSLDRAGPNEKLFF
CDR3 length: 16; J gene: TRBJ2-4; V gene: TRBV7-5; CDR3 protein: CVRSSHRGLAKNIQYF
CDR3 length: 15; J gene: TRBJ1-1; V gene: TRBV18; CDR3 protein: CASSPRTGENTEAFF
CDR3 length: 12; J gene: TRBJ2-2; V gene: TRBV28; CDR3 protein: CASSSDTGELFF
CDR3 length: 12; J gene: TRBJ1-2; V gene: TRBV28; CDR3 protein: CAIRERAYGYTF